The sequence of this TCR beta chain was determined in a study of blood T cells in healthy people across ages. The overall study: The template switching approach captured approximately one barcoded beta molecule for every two T cells.

Isolation of PBMCs gave at least 6.5 million cells per sample. The CDR3 totals 16 residues. The germline V gene encodes CDR1 MDHEN and CDR2 SYDVKM. The V and J ends lost 6 bases and 7 bases, in that order; junction bases with no gene match: 13. Sample-barcoded 5' priming and a J-beta primer mix drove a second PCR of 7 to 11 cycles. Sequencing of every sample gave 3 million or more CDR3-containing paired-end reads. TCRdb reprocessed the 5' RACE reads with MiXCR, giving one entry per CDR3 protein. The table includes some 900,000 distinct CDR3 sequences, about 48% detected once. The rearrangement joins TRBV28 to TRBJ2-1; TRBD2 matches at 9 bases. Sequenced material: blood. The receptor was isolated from a young man in good health. This CDR3 reads CASSPVGGGAGNEQFF. The CDR3 DNA reads as TGTGCCAGCAGCCCAGTCGGCGGGGGGGCCGGTAATGAGCAGTTCTTC.